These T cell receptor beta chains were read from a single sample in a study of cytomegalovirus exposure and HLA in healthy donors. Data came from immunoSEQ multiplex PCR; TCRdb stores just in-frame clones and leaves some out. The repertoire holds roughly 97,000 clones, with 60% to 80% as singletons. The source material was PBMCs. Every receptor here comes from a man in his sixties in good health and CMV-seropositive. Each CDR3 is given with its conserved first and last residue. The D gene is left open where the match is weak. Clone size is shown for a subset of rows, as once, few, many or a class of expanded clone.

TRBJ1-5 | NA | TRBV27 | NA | TGTGCCAGCAGTTGGCACGGGGGTCAGCCCCAGCATTTT | CASSWHGGQPQHF
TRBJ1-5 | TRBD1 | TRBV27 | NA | TGTGCCAGCCGATCCGGGACAGGGGGGACGTCCCAGCATTTT | CASRSGTGGTSQHF
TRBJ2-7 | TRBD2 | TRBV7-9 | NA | TGTGCCAGCAGCTTAGGTCTAGCGGTGACGGGCGAGCAGTACTTC | CASSLGLAVTGEQYF
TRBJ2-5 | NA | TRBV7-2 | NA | TGTGCCAGCAGCTTAGCGCCCGGGACTCGGGAGACCCAGTACTTC | CASSLAPGTRETQYF
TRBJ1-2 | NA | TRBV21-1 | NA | TGTGCCAGCAGCAAAAAGAGGTTCCGGGAATTTCGGGACAAGGTTTTCGGCTACACCTTC | CASSKKRFREFRDKVFGYTF
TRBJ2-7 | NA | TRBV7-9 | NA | TGTGCCAGCAGCTCGGCGGGTCCCTACGAGCAGTACTTC | CASSSAGPYEQYF
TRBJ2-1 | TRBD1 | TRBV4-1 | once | TGCGCCAGCAGCACAACAGGACAGGGGTCCTACAATGAGCAGTTCTTC | CASSTTGQGSYNEQFF
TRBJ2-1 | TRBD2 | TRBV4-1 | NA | TGCGCCAGCAGCCAAGATCGAGCGGGGGCTGAAAATGAGCAGTTCTTC | CASSQDRAGAENEQFF
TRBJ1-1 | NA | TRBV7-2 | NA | TGTGCCAGCAGCCCCAGTTTCGGGGGGGTCACTGAAGCTTTCTTT | CASSPSFGGVTEAFF
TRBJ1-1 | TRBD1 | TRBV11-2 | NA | TGTGCCAGCAGCTTTAGTCAGGGACAGGGGAACACTGAAGCTTTCTTT | CASSFSQGQGNTEAFF
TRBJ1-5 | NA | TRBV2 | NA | TGTGCCAGCAGACAGGGTTTTAGCAATCAGCCCCAGCATTTT | CASRQGFSNQPQHF
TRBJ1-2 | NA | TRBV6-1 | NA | TGTGCCAGCAGTGAGTCGCACGCGGATGGCTACACCTTC | CASSESHADGYTF
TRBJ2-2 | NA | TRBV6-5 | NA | TGTGCCAGCAGTTGGCTGGGCCGAACCGGGGAGCTGTTTTTT | CASSWLGRTGELFF
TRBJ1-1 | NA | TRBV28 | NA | TGTGCCAGCGGAGGTCTGGAGAACACTGAAGCTTTCTTT | CASGGLENTEAFF
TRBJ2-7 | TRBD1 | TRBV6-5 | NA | TGTGCCAGCAGTTATGATCTAGCCAGGGGGCGTGAGCAGTACTTC | CASSYDLARGREQYF
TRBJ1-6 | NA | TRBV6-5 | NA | TGTGCCAGCAGGGAGTATAATTCACCCCTCCACTTT | CASREYNSPLHF
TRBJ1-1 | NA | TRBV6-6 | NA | TGTGCCAGCAGCCACCGACAGGATTTGAACACTGAAGCTTTCTTT | CASSHRQDLNTEAFF
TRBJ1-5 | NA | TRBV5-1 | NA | TGCGCCAGCAGCTTGGAAGGGGGAAATCAGCCCCAGCATTTT | CASSLEGGNQPQHF
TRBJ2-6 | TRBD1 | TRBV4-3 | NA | TGCGCCAGCAGCCCCAGGACAGGGCTCTCTGGGGCCAACGTCCTGACTTTC | CASSPRTGLSGANVLTF
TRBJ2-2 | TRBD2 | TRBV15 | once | TGTGCCACCAGCAGAGGGCGGGGGGACACCGGGGAGCTGTTTTTT | CATSRGRGDTGELFF
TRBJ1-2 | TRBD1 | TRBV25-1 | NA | TGTGCCAGCAGTGAAGACAGGGGCTATGGCTACACCTTC | CASSEDRGYGYTF
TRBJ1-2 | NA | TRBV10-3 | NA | TGTGCCATCTTTTCGTCAATTGAAGGGACTACAACGAGTGGCTACACCTTC | CAIFSSIEGTTTSGYTF
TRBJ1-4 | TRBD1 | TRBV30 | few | TGTGCCTGGACTCCGGACAGGGGGGAGGAAAAACTGTTTTTT | CAWTPDRGEEKLFF
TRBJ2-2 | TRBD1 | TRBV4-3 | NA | TGCGCCAGCAGCCAAGCAAACAGGGGTCCGACCGGGGAGCTGTTTTTT | CASSQANRGPTGELFF
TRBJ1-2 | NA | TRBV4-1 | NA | TGCGCCAGCAGCGACCAGGGAATTGGCTACACCTTC | CASSDQGIGYTF
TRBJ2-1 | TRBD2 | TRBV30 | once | TGTGCCCTCTCACTAGCGGGGGCCCGAATTAACAATGAGCAGTTCTTC | CALSLAGARINNEQFF
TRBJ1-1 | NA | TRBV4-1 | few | TGCGCCAGCAGCCTGACTAGTGGGAACACTGAAGCTTTCTTT | CASSLTSGNTEAFF
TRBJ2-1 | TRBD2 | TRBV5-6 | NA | TGTGCCAGCAGCTTGCTAGCGGGGAGATACAATGAGCAGTTCTTC | CASSLLAGRYNEQFF
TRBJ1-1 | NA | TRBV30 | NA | TGTGCCTGGAGCTCTCGAGGCAGGGTGGCGGTTGAAGCTTTCTTT | CAWSSRGRVAVEAFF
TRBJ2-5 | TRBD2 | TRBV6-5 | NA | TGTGCCAGCAGTGCCCCGCGGGGGGGACCCCGGACCCAGTACTTC | CASSAPRGGPRTQYF
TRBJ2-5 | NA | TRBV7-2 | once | TGTGCCAGCAGCTTAGGGCCATTCCAAGAGACCCAGTACTTC | CASSLGPFQETQYF
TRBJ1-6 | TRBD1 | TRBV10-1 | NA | TGCGCCAGCAGTCAGACAGGGGATTCACCCCTCCACTTT | CASSQTGDSPLHF
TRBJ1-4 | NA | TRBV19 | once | TGTGCCAGTAGTATCTCCGGTCACCCGAATGAAAAACTGTTTTTT | CASSISGHPNEKLFF
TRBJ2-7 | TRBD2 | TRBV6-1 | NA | TGTGCCAGCAGTCCCGGACTAGCGGGGGGGCCCGAGCAGTACTTC | CASSPGLAGGPEQYF
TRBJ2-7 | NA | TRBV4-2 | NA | TGTGCCAGCAGCCACACTCTTGGTGTCTCCTACGAGCAGTACTTC | CASSHTLGVSYEQYF
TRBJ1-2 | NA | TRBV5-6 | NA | TGTGCCAGCAGTCAACGGGGTAACTATGGCTACACCTTC | CASSQRGNYGYTF
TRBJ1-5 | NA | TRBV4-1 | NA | TGCGCCAGCAGCCAAGCAGGGGAAGGAGGCAATCAGCCCCAGCATTTT | CASSQAGEGGNQPQHF